Each of the 20 T cell receptor beta chains below was sequenced from the same sample in a study of blood T cell repertoires in COVID-19. Produced via immunoSEQ multiplex PCR; TCRdb's table is partial and in-frame only. The sample has just over 90,000 clones, just under 80% seen once. Sequencing was done on a sample of peripheral blood. These receptors were taken from a human donor in a cohort sampled during active COVID-19.

This rearrangement joins TRBV28 to TRBJ2-3; TRBD1 aligns across 7 bases. Germline V CDR1 and CDR2: MDHEN, SYDVKM. The CDR3 has 16 residues. The V segment lost 0 bases and the J segment 0 bases; nucleotides outside the gene matches: 3. CDR3 sequence: CASSLWTGSSTDTQYF. The CDR3 nucleotides are TGTGCCAGCAGTTTATGGACAGGGTCTAGCACAGATACGCAGTATTTT.

In this sample, this clone turned up once. The CDR3 sequence: CASSPAIAGGLVEQYF. As DNA, the CDR3 is TGCGCCAGCAGCCCGGCAATAGCGGGAGGGCTGGTCGAGCAGTACTTC. J is TRBJ2-7 and V is TRBV5-1; 11 nucleotides match TRBD2. Per the germline V gene, CDR1 is SGHRS and CDR2 is YFSETQ. The CDR3 contains 16 residues. J gave up 6 bases and V 4 bases, and 12 bases lay outside the gene matches.

The J gene is TRBJ2-3, the V gene TRBV19, with 13 nucleotides matching TRBD2. The CDR3 sequence is 16 residues long. V lost 4 bases and J lost 4; bases outside the gene matches: 5. Germline V gene lookup returns CDR1 LNHDA and CDR2 SQIVND (reference sequence). CDR3 sequence reads: CASSKTSGRTSDTQYF. The CDR3 DNA is TGTGCCAGTAGTAAGACTAGCGGGAGGACCTCAGATACGCAGTATTTT.

The chain has TRBV4-1 and TRBJ1-5; D is perhaps TRBD1 (5 bases). This CDR3 contains 15 residues. Germline CDR1 reads MGHRA; CDR2 reads YSYEKL. V lost 4 bases, J lost 6 bases, and 16 bases lay in between. The CDR3 sequence: CASSPSPGGTQPQHF. The DNA of the CDR3 is TGCGCCAGCAGCCCCTCCCCGGGGGGAACTCAGCCCCAGCATTTT.

This clone showed up just a few times. The V gene is TRBV5-1, the J gene TRBJ1-1; no clear D. The length of the CDR3 is 13 residues. Germline values: CDR1 SGHRS, CDR2 YFSETQ. V was shortened by 5 bases and J by 2 bases, with 10 bases between the two germline ends. The CDR3 here is CASSPGDNTEAFF. CDR3 coding DNA: TGCGCCAGCAGTCCTGGAGATAACACTGAAGCTTTCTTT.

This chain uses TRBV5-1 with TRBJ2-3; 11 nucleotides align to TRBD2. Trimming at V came to 4 bases and at J to 6 bases, leaving 10 bases not matched to a gene. Germline V gene lookup returns CDR1 SGHRS and CDR2 YFSETQ. This CDR3 contains 16 residues. CDR3 sequence: CASSPATSGSKDTQYF. The CDR3 nucleotides are TGCGCCAGCAGCCCTGCTACTAGCGGGAGTAAGGATACGCAGTATTTT.

The V gene is TRBV7-9, the J gene TRBJ2-1; 14 bases fit TRBD2. Germline CDR1 and CDR2: SEHNR and FQNEAQ (reference sequence). The CDR3 totals 15 residues. Unmatched junction bases numbered 2, after V lost 6 bases and J lost 4 bases. CDR3 nucleotide sequence: TGTGCCAGCAGAAGGACTAGCGGGGGGTACAATGAGCAGTTCTTC. This codes for CASRRTSGGYNEQFF.

The V call is TRBV7-2, the J call TRBJ2-1; TRBD2 aligns across 7 bases. V gave up 5 bases and J gave up 6 bases; unmatched junction bases: 13. CDR1 is SGHTA and CDR2 is FQGNSA in the germline V gene. The CDR3 loop spans 16 amino acids. CDR3 region: CASSIPGIAGVNEQFF. CDR3 coding DNA: TGTGCCAGCAGCATACCCGGGATAGCGGGTGTCAATGAGCAGTTCTTC.

The chain combines TRBV2 with TRBJ2-4; TRBD2 aligns across 10 bases. Germline-derived CDR1 and CDR2 are SNHLY and FYNNEI. J was trimmed by 0 bases and V by 8 bases; bases with no gene match: 10. This CDR3 is 17 amino acids long. The CDR3 loop reads CASRKREGDLAKNIQYF. The CDR3 DNA sequence: TGTGCCAGCCGAAAGCGGGAGGGGGACTTAGCCAAAAACATTCAGTACTTC.

This clone has a handful of counts. V and J are TRBV12-3 or TRBV12-4 and TRBJ2-7; D ambiguous. V was pared by 1 base and J by 2 bases, with 6 bases between. CDR3 size: 13 residues. CDR3 amino acids: CASSLGGTYEQYF. CDR3 nucleotides: TGTGCCAGCAGTTTAGGCGGTACCTACGAGCAGTACTTC.

The chain carries TRBV18 and TRBJ2-1, with 7 bases matching TRBD2. V trimming: 4 bases; J trimming: 8 bases; junction bases outside the gene matches: 11. The CDR3 contains 15 residues. Germline values: CDR1 KGHSH, CDR2 LQKENI. CDR3 sequence: CASSLPRSGKDEQFF. The DNA of the CDR3 is TGTGCCAGCTCACTCCCGCGCAGCGGGAAAGATGAGCAGTTCTTC.

The chain links TRBV5-1 to TRBJ2-1, with a tentative D call TRBD2 (6 bases). The V gene lost 2 bases and the J gene lost 4 bases, with 10 bases spanning the gap. Germline V gene sequence: CDR1 SGHRS, CDR2 YFSETQ. The CDR3 sequence is 14 residues long. CDR3 bases: TGCGCCAGCAGCTTTGTGGGAGGTTACAATGAGCAGTTCTTC. It codes for CASSFVGGYNEQFF.

The chain recombines TRBV10-1 with TRBJ2-1, with D perhaps matching TRBD1 (6 bases). The CDR3 extends over 14 amino acids. Germline V gene sequence: CDR1 WNHNN, CDR2 SYGVQD (reference sequence). V was pared by 3 bases and J by 12 bases, with 18 bases between. Here the CDR3 DNA reads TGCGCCAGCAGTGACCAAAACAGGGCGAAAGGGCAGTTCTTC. Translated, it gives CASSDQNRAKGQFF.

The V gene is TRBV6-5, the J gene TRBJ2-1, with 7 bases identical to TRBD2. The CDR3 is 15 residues long. Germline V lookup: CDR1 MNHEY, CDR2 SVGAGI. With V trimmed by 0 bases and J by 7 bases, 6 bases remained unmatched. This CDR3 reads CASSYSFGGMNEQFF. CDR3 nucleotide sequence: TGTGCCAGCAGTTACTCGTTCGGGGGGATGAATGAGCAGTTCTTC.

The rearrangement uses TRBV7-6 and TRBJ1-6; TRBD1 agrees at 7 bases. V lost 5 bases and J lost 0; bases outside the gene matches: 7. This CDR3 has 17 residues. Germline V gives CDR1 SGHVS, CDR2 FNYEAQ. The CDR3 loop is CASSPTTGVSYNSPLHF. CDR3 DNA: TGTGCCAGCAGCCCAACTACAGGGGTCTCCTATAATTCACCCCTCCACTTT.

The genes are TRBV29-1 and TRBJ2-2, with D unresolved. Germline V gene data show CDR1 as SQVTM and CDR2 as ANQGSEA. Between the trimmed V and J ends, which lost 5 bases and 2 bases, there was a span of 9 bases. CDR3 length: 13 amino acids. The CDR3 region is CSVRTLNTGELFF. In DNA, the CDR3 is TGCAGCGTTCGTACTCTTAACACCGGGGAGCTGTTTTTT.

The chain carries TRBV19 and TRBJ1-2; D ambiguous. CDR1 and CDR2 from the germline V gene are LNHDA and SQIVND (reference sequence). The CDR3 covers 11 residues. V was cut by 6 bases and J by 8 bases, with 10 bases left in between. The DNA of the CDR3 is TGTGCCAGTAGGGGCTCGGCGGGCTACACCTTC. Translation: CASRGSAGYTF.

The V gene is TRBV29-1, the J gene TRBJ1-2; D gene uncertain. The CDR3 has 13 amino acids. V lost 1 base and J lost 0, with 6 bases in between. Germline lookup yields CDR1 SQVTM and CDR2 ANQGSEA. The CDR3 bases are TGCAGCGTTGAAGTGGGAGCTAACTATGGCTACACCTTC. As protein: CSVEVGANYGYTF.

The chain joins TRBV6-5 to TRBJ2-5, with 11 bases fitting TRBD2. The CDR3 consists of 14 residues. CDR1 and CDR2 from the germline V gene are MNHEY and SVGAGI. V shed 11 bases and J 7 bases; nucleotides not matched to a gene: 12. The CDR3 here is CAAEGSGRGGTQYF. CDR3 in DNA: TGTGCCGCCGAGGGTAGCGGGAGGGGGGGGACCCAGTACTTC.

The rearrangement joins TRBV19 to TRBJ1-4; D is undetermined. V lost 9 bases to trimming and J lost 6 bases, with 14 bases between them. The CDR3 extends over 13 amino acids. Germline V gives CDR1 LNHDA, CDR2 SQIVND (reference sequence). CDR3 bases: TGTGCCAGCACAGAGACCCCCGATGAAAAACTGTTTTTT. Translated: CASTETPDEKLFF.